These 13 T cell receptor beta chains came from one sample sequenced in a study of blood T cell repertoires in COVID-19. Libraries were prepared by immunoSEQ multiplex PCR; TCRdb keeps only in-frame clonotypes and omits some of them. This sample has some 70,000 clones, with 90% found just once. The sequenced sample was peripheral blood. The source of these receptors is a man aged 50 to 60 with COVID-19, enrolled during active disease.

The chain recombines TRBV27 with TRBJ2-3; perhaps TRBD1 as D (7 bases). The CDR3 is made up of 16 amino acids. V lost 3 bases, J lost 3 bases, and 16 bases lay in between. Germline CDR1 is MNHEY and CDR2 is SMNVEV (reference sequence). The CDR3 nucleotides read TGTGCCAGCAGTTTGGAGGGGGCGAGTCGTACAGATACGCAGTATTTT. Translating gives CASSLEGASRTDTQYF.

The CDR3 bases are TGTGCCAGCTCACAAGAGGCAGGGGGTGAAAAACTGTTTTTT. Protein product: CASSQEAGGEKLFF. The chain links TRBV18 to TRBJ1-4, with 7 bases that match TRBD1. The CDR3 has 14 residues. The germline V gene encodes CDR1 KGHSH and CDR2 LQKENI. With V trimmed by 4 bases and J by 7 bases, 6 bases remained unmatched.

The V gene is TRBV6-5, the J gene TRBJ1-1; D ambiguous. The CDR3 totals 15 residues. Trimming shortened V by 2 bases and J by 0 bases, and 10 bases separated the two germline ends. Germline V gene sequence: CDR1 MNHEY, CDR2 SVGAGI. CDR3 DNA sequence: TGTGCCAGCAGTTACGGCCCAGGCATGAACACTGAAGCTTTCTTT. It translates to CASSYGPGMNTEAFF.

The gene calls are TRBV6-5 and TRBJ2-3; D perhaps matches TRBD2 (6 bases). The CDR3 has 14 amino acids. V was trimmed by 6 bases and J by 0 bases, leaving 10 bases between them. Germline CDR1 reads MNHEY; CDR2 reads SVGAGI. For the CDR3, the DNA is TGTGCCAGCAGCGCTGGGACTAGCACAGATACGCAGTATTTT. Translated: CASSAGTSTDTQYF.

CDR3 sequence: CASVQAAAYGYTF. DNA for the CDR3: TGTGCCAGCGTCCAGGCCGCCGCCTATGGCTACACCTTC. The genes are TRBV28 and TRBJ1-2; D unclear. CDR1 MDHEN and CDR2 SYDVKM come from the germline V gene. This CDR3 contains 13 residues. V dropped 8 bases and J dropped 4 bases, with 14 bases sitting between them.

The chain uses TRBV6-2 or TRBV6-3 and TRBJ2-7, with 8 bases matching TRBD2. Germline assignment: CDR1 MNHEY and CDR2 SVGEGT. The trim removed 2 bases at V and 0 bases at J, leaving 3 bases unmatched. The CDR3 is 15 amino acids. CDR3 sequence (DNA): TGTGCCAGCAGTTACGGACTAGCTTACTCCTACGAGCAGTACTTC. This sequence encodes CASSYGLAYSYEQYF.

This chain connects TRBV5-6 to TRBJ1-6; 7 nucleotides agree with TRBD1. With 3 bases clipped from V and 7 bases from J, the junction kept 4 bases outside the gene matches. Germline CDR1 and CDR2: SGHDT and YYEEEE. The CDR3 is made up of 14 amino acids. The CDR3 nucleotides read TGTGCCAGCAGCTCTACAGGGGAGAATTCACCCCTCCACTTT. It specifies CASSSTGENSPLHF.

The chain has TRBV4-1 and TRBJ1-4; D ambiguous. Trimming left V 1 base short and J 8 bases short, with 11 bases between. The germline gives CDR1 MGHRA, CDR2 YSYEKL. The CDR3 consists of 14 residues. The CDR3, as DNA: TGCGCCAGCAGCCAAGTTGGAGATAGGGAAAAACTGTTTTTT. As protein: CASSQVGDREKLFF.

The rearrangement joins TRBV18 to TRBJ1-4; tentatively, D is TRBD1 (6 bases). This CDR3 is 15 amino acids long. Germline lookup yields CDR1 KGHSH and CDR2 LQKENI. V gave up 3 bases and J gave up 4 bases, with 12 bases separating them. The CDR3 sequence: CASSPWAGDNEKLFF. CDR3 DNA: TGTGCCAGCTCACCTTGGGCAGGGGATAATGAAAAACTGTTTTTT.

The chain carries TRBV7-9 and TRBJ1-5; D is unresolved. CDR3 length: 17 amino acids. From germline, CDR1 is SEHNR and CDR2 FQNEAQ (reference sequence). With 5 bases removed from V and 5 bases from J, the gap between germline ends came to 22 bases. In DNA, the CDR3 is TGTGCCAGCAGCCCTGGGGAAGGTGGAGGATATGATCAGCCCCAGCATTTT. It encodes CASSPGEGGGYDQPQHF. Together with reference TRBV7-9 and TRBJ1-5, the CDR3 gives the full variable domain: DTGVSQNPRHKITKRGQNVTFRCDPISEHNRLYWYRQTLGQGPEFLTYFQNEAQLEKSRLLSDRFSAERPKGSFSTLEIQRTEQGDSAMYLCASSPGEGGGYDQPQHFGDGTRLSIL.

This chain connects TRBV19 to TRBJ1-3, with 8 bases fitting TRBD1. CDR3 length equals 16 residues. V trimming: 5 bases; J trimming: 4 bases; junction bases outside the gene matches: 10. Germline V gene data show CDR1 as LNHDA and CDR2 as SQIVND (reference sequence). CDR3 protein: CASSPSAGTGGNTIYF. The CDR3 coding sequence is TGTGCCAGTAGTCCATCTGCTGGGACAGGAGGAAACACCATATATTTT.

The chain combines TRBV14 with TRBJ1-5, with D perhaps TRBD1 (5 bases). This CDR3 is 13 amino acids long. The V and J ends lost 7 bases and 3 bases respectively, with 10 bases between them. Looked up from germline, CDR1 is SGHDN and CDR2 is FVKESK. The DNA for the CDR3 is TGTGCCAGCAAGGCACAGGACAATCAGCCCCAGCATTTT. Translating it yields CASKAQDNQPQHF.

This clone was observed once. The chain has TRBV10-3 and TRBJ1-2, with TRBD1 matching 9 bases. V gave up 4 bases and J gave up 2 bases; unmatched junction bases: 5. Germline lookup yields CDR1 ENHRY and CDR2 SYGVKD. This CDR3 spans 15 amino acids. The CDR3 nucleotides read TGTGCCATCAGTGGGACAGGGGAGGGCAACTATGGCTACACCTTC. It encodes CAISGTGEGNYGYTF.